Here is one T cell receptor beta chain with its context. Vbeta (60) and Jbeta (13) primers were used in the PCR. The data were produced by immunoSEQ multiplex PCR, yet TCRdb's version contains in-frame clones alone and is incomplete. Of around 230,000 clones in the sample, 60% to 80% were seen once. Per germline, CDR1 MDHEN and CDR2 SYDVKM. V was clipped by 4 bases and J by 0 bases, with 8 bases between them. The CDR3 covers 14 residues. The sample belongs to a study of cytomegalovirus exposure and HLA in healthy donors. The receptor comes from a male donor in good health and CMV-seronegative. The V gene is TRBV28, the J gene TRBJ2-3; a weak D match, TRBD1 (6 bases). Input material: PBMCs. Written as DNA, the CDR3 is TGTGCCAGCAGTTGGCAGGGGAGCACAGATACGCAGTATTTT. Its protein is CASSWQGSTDTQYF.